Shown below are 4 T cell receptor beta chains from a single sample sequenced in a study of CXCR3-negative and CXCR3-positive naive CD8 T cells. Study-wide results and caveats: The TRB CDR3s that CXCR3-positive naive cells carried were more hydrophobic than those of CXCR3-negative naive cells.

cDNA libraries for TRB were generated by 5' RACE incorporating UMI labels. TCRdb reprocessed the 5' RACE reads, keeping one entry per CDR3 protein, no DNA. The listing contains around 140,000 distinct CDR3 sequences. The antigens these receptors bind are not known. Sample: naive CXCR3+ CD8+ T cells from blood. Subset described: CD45RO-CCR7+CD27+CD95- naive CD8+ T cells expressing CXCR3 (TNR3+). All receptors come from a human donor in good health. Some clones in this sample may be carry-over from other donors' samples.

The chain employs TRBV7-8 and TRBJ2-2; TCRdb calls TRBD2, which cannot be checked without DNA. Germline-derived CDR1 and CDR2 are SGHVS and FQNEAQ. The CDR3 is made up of 14 amino acids. This CDR3 reads CASSPRSSAGELFF.

The V and J genes are TRBV7-2 and TRBJ1-1; the TRBD1 assignment by TCRdb is unverifiable without DNA. Germline loops: CDR1 SGHTA, CDR2 FQGNSA. This CDR3 contains 15 residues. CDR3 residues: CASSPRLGMNTEAFF.

This chain joins TRBV4-1 and TRBJ2-2; TCRdb selects TRBD2, and the lack of DNA leaves this call unchecked. The germline V gene has CDR1 MGHRA and CDR2 YSYEKL. The CDR3 has 16 residues. This CDR3 reads CASRPSGGWNTGELFF.

The V gene is TRBV7-7, the J gene TRBJ2-2; TCRdb's D call of TRBD1 is untestable without DNA. This CDR3 contains 18 residues. CDR1 SSHAT and CDR2 FNYEAQ come from the germline V gene (reference sequence). Here the CDR3 reads CASSLAWGYGEDTGGLFF.